This TCR beta chain was captured by sequencing in a study of shared clonotypes between healthy human individuals. Libraries were prepared by immunoSEQ multiplex PCR; TCRdb keeps only in-frame clonotypes and omits some of them. The data contain around 990,000 clones, roughly 77% of them singletons. V lost 5 bases and J lost 3, with 5 bases in between. Germline loops: CDR1 LNHDA, CDR2 SQIVND (reference sequence). The CDR3 is 11 residues long. Adult donors, all healthy and HIV-negative, had no recent acute infections or vaccinations. This sequence originates from a man younger than 35 in good health. Some clones in this sample may be carry-over from other donors' samples. V is TRBV19 and J is TRBJ2-7; D gene ambiguous. Sequencing was done on a sample of memory CD4+ T cells from PBMCs. Documented subset: CD45RA-negative fraction. CDR3 sequence (DNA): TGTGCCAGTAGTTACGGCTACGAGCAGTACTTC. Residues: CASSYGYEQYF.